These T cell receptor beta chains were read from a single sample in a study of shared clonotypes between healthy human individuals. Measured with immunoSEQ multiplex PCR; TCRdb has only the in-frame clones, and not every one. The sample holds about 1 million clones, 65% to 75% seen once. The sample was memory CD4+ T cells sorted from blood. These receptors came from a man younger than 35 in good health. Both conserved end residues are part of each CDR3.

j_call v_call cdr3_aa
TRBJ1-5 TRBV19 CASSILDRDNQPQHF
TRBJ2-2 TRBV27 CASGPGQISGELFF
TRBJ1-1 TRBV30 CAWRGSYTEAFF
TRBJ1-3 TRBV30 CAWSVLVGNTIYF
TRBJ2-3 TRBV5-4 CASSLIGGSDTQYF
TRBJ2-2 TRBV28 CASLPRGRFTTAGELFF
TRBJ1-2 TRBV7-2 CASSNRGSGVGYTF
TRBJ2-1 TRBV7-2 CASSLIGVLNEQFF
TRBJ1-4 TRBV19 CASTEGATNEKLFF
TRBJ2-5 TRBV7-3 CASSLGGQTQETQYF
TRBJ1-1 TRBV5-1 CASSFQGVGTEAFF
TRBJ2-5 TRBV5-6 CASTLRLDSLGETQYF
TRBJ1-1 TRBV18 CASSPRGEEAFF
TRBJ2-2 TRBV4-1 CASSLERGGGTGELFF
TRBJ2-3 TRBV5-3 CARSCVGDTQYF
TRBJ2-1 TRBV7-3 CASSLTTGKNEQFF
TRBJ1-6 TRBV5-1 CASSPSQGAQNNSPLHF
TRBJ1-5 TRBV5-1 CARGTVSNQPQHF
TRBJ2-1 TRBV11-3 CASSLGGGSRGYEQFF
TRBJ2-5 TRBV5-1 CASSLGARQGLQETQYF
TRBJ1-5 TRBV18 CASSPLEGGQPQHF
TRBJ1-2 TRBV5-6 CASSFGQGAGYTF
TRBJ1-1 TRBV7-2 CASSLVTGVDTEAFF
TRBJ2-2 TRBV5-6 CASSGDRGRTGELFF
TRBJ1-1 TRBV19 CASSITGNTEAFF
TRBJ1-2 TRBV9 CASSVGTVSDYGYTF
TRBJ1-2 TRBV5-1 CASSLGGPLYGYTF
TRBJ2-1 TRBV10-1 CASSDRRGGGLGNEQFF
TRBJ1-1 TRBV14 CASSLQLGGTEAFF
TRBJ2-3 TRBV30 CAWSTGSAGNTQYF
TRBJ2-6 TRBV5-1 CASRGGQLLSGANVLTF
TRBJ2-7 TRBV5-1 CASSLEGYYEQYF
TRBJ1-3 TRBV14 CASSQVAHSGNTIYF
TRBJ2-1 TRBV5-1 CASSWTSGVYNEQFF
TRBJ2-3 TRBV30 CAYGMIAGGRLTDTQYF
TRBJ2-3 TRBV2 CASSVKGTSGGPSTDTQYF
TRBJ2-6 TRBV6-1 CASSGSGANVLTF
TRBJ1-1 TRBV19 CASSNDRGINTEAFF
TRBJ2-2 TRBV5-1 CASSTRENTGELFF
TRBJ2-2 TRBV27 CASRGRGTGELFF
TRBJ2-7 TRBV6-5 CAVRGGYYEQYF
TRBJ2-7 TRBV5-4 CASSSGTVTYEQYF
TRBJ1-2 TRBV19 CASRGQGASGYTF
TRBJ1-4 TRBV11-2 CASSSLGTNEKLFF
TRBJ2-7 TRBV5-4 CASSMGLAGLEQYF